This section outlines one T cell receptor beta chain sequence together with its context. This entry belongs to a study of blood T cell repertoires in COVID-19. About the research overall: Sites across the United States, Italy and Spain contributed samples from acute and convalescent COVID-19. PBMCs, B-cell-depleted T cells, or T cells were the source of the cDNA or gDNA that made up the material.

The CDR3 is made up of 15 amino acids. Trimming shortened V by 8 bases and J by 4 bases, and 17 bases separated the two germline ends. In germline, CDR1 is SEHNR, CDR2 FQNEAQ (reference sequence). Study processing details: Amplification of reference gene primers provided the estimated nucleated cell counts. The assay was immunoSEQ multiplex PCR, and TCRdb's table has in-frame clones only and misses some. That table gives V, J and clone size, and the DNA gave D and trimming. The repertoire consists of 35,000 to 50,000 clones, with about 90% occurring once and the leading ten covering roughly 3.1%. The chain links TRBV7-9 to TRBJ2-2; weak D call: TRBD1 (5 bases). This sequence was found in a man aged 50-59 years with active COVID-19. Sequenced input: peripheral blood. CDR3 loop: CASFGAGRTTGELFF. In DNA, the CDR3 is TGTGCCAGCTTTGGGGCAGGGCGGACCACCGGGGAGCTGTTTTTT. Complete variable domain (other parts from reference TRBV7-9 and TRBJ2-2): DTGVSQNPRHKITKRGQNVTFRCDPISEHNRLYWYRQTLGQGPEFLTYFQNEAQLEKSRLLSDRFSAERPKGSFSTLEIQRTEQGDSAMYLCASFGAGRTTGELFFGEGSRLTVL.